These 9 T cell receptor beta chains originate from one sample sequenced in a study of control samples from healthy donors and cancer patients. Generated by immunoSEQ multiplex PCR, the TCRdb table keeps only in-frame clones and is missing some. The sample contains tens of thousands of clones, around nine tenths of which appear only once. Sequencing was carried out using PBMCs. All receptors derive from a man between 25 and 39 years old with colorectal cancer.

V gene TRBV6-5 combines with J gene TRBJ2-5; D perhaps matches TRBD2 (6 bases). The CDR3 extends over 14 amino acids. Germline V gene lookup returns CDR1 MNHEY and CDR2 SVGAGI. Between the trimmed V and J ends, which lost 5 bases and 2 bases, there was a span of 12 bases. Here the CDR3 reads CASSMGGAQETQYF. Here the CDR3 DNA reads TGTGCCAGCAGTATGGGGGGTGCTCAAGAGACCCAGTACTTC.

This clone is medium-sized by share. The chain joins TRBV5-1 to TRBJ2-7, with 8 positions matching TRBD1. V lost 4 bases and J lost 2; bases outside the gene matches: 5. This CDR3 spans 14 amino acids. Per germline, CDR1 SGHRS and CDR2 YFSETQ. In DNA, the CDR3 is TGCGCCAGCAGCCCGGGACAGGAGCCCTACGAGCAGTACTTC. Its translation is CASSPGQEPYEQYF.

This clone appeared once. The V and J genes are TRBV6-6 and TRBJ1-1; unclear D gene. Germline lookup yields CDR1 MNHNY and CDR2 SVGAGI (reference sequence). V lost 4 bases to trimming and J lost 3 bases, with 6 bases between them. This CDR3 comprises 12 residues. The CDR3 DNA reads TGTGCCAGCAGTTCTACAGACACTGAAGCTTTCTTT. The encoded protein is CASSSTDTEAFF.

The chain combines TRBV5-1 with TRBJ1-2; D is perhaps TRBD1 (6 bases). The CDR3 extends over 14 amino acids. The germline V gene encodes CDR1 SGHRS and CDR2 YFSETQ. Between the trimmed V and J ends, which lost 4 bases and 4 bases, there was a span of 14 bases. The CDR3 loop reads CASSPQQGSYGYTF. The CDR3, as DNA: TGCGCCAGCAGCCCCCAACAGGGTAGCTATGGCTACACCTTC.

The CDR3 spells CASSPPGVSETQYF. In nucleotides, the CDR3 is TGTGCCAGCAGCCCTCCGGGGGTGAGCGAGACCCAGTACTTC. The chain recombines TRBV25-1 with TRBJ2-5; perhaps TRBD2 as D (6 bases). Germline values: CDR1 MGHDK, CDR2 SYGVNS. V was shortened by 6 bases and J by 5 bases, with 16 bases between the two germline ends. This CDR3 has 14 residues. Using reference TRBV25-1 and TRBJ2-5 for the parts outside the CDR3, the full variable domain is EADIYQTPRYLVIGTGKKITLECSQTMGHDKMYWYQQDPGMELHLIHYSYGVNSTEKGDLSSESTVSRIRTEHFPLTLESARPSHTSQYLCASSPPGVSETQYFGPGTRLLVL.

The rearrangement uses TRBV4-1 and TRBJ1-6, with TRBD1 as a possible D gene (5 bases). This CDR3 has 18 residues. Per the germline V gene, CDR1 is MGHRA and CDR2 is YSYEKL. Trimming shortened V by 0 bases and J by 6 bases, and 18 bases separated the two germline ends. CDR3 amino acids: CASSQDVGGGFSNSPLHF. The DNA of the CDR3 is TGCGCCAGCAGCCAAGATGTGGGGGGGGGATTTAGTAATTCACCCCTCCACTTT.

This chain uses TRBV5-1 with TRBJ2-7, with 8 bases fitting TRBD2. CDR3 size: 16 residues. Germline V lookup: CDR1 SGHRS, CDR2 YFSETQ. V shed 4 bases and J 1 base; nucleotides not matched to a gene: 10. The CDR3 spells CASSQRSGGESYEQYF. The CDR3 nucleotides are TGCGCCAGCAGCCAGCGGAGCGGGGGTGAATCCTACGAGCAGTACTTC.

This chain uses TRBV30 with TRBJ2-1, with 9 bases lining up with TRBD1. V was clipped by 2 bases and J by 7 bases; unmatched bases: 3. Germline CDR1 is GTSNPN and CDR2 is SVGIG (reference sequence). CDR3 length: 13 residues. DNA of the CDR3: TGTGCCTGGAGTCCGGACAGGGGTAATGAGCAGTTCTTC. Translated: CAWSPDRGNEQFF. Filled out from reference TRBV30 and TRBJ2-1, the complete variable domain reads SQTIHQWPATLVQPVGSPLSLECTVEGTSNPNLYWYRQAAGRGLQLLFYSVGIGQISSEVPQNLSASRPQDRQFILSSKKLLLSDSGFYLCAWSPDRGNEQFFGPGTRLTVL.

About this clone itself: A junction boundary mismatches the germline segment, possibly from a read error. The V call is TRBV3-1 (or the pseudogene TRBV3-2), the J call TRBJ1-1; D is uncertain. This CDR3 contains 10 residues. Germline V gene lookup returns CDR1 LGHDT and CDR2 YNNKEL (reference sequence). CDR3 nucleotides: TGTGCCAGCAGCCAAGATGGACTTATCTTT. Encoded protein: CASSQDGLIF.